This T cell receptor beta chain was obtained from a study of technical replicates of blood from several donors. Some clones are missing from TCRdb's copy, which holds only in-frame ones; the method was immunoSEQ multiplex PCR. The data hold roughly 50,000 clones, with nearly 95% observed a single time. The CDR3 totals 15 residues. V shed 6 bases and J 2 bases; nucleotides not matched to a gene: 5. CDR1 is SGHAT and CDR2 is FQNNGV in the germline V gene. The specimen sequenced was PBMCs. This clonotype was obtained from a human donor in good health. Some clones in this sample may be carry-over from other donors' samples. The chain joins TRBV11-2 to TRBJ2-2; 8 nucleotides line up with TRBD2. CDR3 amino acids: CASRPAGANTGELFF. The CDR3 coding sequence is TGTGCCAGCAGGCCAGCGGGAGCCAACACCGGGGAGCTGTTTTTT. Based on the CDR3 plus reference TRBV11-2 and TRBJ2-2, the full variable domain is EAGVAQSPRYKIIEKRQSVAFWCNPISGHATLYWYQQILGQGPKLLIQFQNNGVVDDSQLPKDRFSAERLKGVDSTLKIQPAKLEDSAVYLCASRPAGANTGELFFGEGSRLTVL.